This T cell receptor (beta chain) was observed in a study of CD8+CD57+ T cells in acquired aplastic anemia. Study-wide background: Sorted cells (CD4+ and CD8+) yielded DNA amounts that averaged roughly 3.2 ug. Findings and caveats of the study: Patients were compared with controls for CD8+ Simpson's diversity, and no significant difference emerged. Researchers report that around 31 CD8+ CDR3 sequences appeared in both patients and controls.

CDR3 and TCR beta VDJ profiling relied on a genomic DNA template. In TCRdb, the reads were re-called with MiXCR into one record per CDR3 protein. The data show around 150,000 distinct CDR3 sequences, about 50% seen once. About this clonotype itself: Its antigen is currently unknown.

The CDR3 runs 15 residues. Germline V gene data show CDR1 as SNHLY and CDR2 as FYNNEI. V was shortened by 8 bases and J by 7 bases, with 21 bases between the two germline ends. All sequencing subjects had displayed CD8+CD57+ cell expansion on flow cytometry. Untreated patients provided the blood samples, with no therapy given before sampling. The clonotype comes from a human donor with aplastic anemia. The chain links TRBV2 to TRBJ1-5; TRBD1 is a possible D gene (6 bases). The material sequenced was sorted CD4+, CD8+, or CD8+CD57+ T cells (not recorded which) from PBMCs. CDR3 residues: CASCRSNRAGQPQHF. In DNA, the CDR3 is TGTGCCAGCTGTAGATCCAACAGGGCGGGCCAGCCCCAGCATTTT.